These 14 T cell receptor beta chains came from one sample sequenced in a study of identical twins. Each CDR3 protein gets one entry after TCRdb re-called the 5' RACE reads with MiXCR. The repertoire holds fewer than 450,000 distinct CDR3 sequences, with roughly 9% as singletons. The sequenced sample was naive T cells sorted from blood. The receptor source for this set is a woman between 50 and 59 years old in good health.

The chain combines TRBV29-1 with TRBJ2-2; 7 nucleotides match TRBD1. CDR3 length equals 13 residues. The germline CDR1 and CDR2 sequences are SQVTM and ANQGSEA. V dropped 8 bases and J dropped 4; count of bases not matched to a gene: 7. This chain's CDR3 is CSLTTGSTGELFF. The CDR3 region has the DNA TGCAGCCTCACGACAGGGAGCACCGGGGAGCTGTTTTTT.

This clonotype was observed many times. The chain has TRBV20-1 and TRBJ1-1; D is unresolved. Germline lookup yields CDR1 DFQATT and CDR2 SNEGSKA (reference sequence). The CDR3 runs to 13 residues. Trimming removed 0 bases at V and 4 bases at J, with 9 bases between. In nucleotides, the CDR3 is TGCAGTGCTAGAGAGACACAGCTCACTGAAGCTTTCTTT. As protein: CSARETQLTEAFF.

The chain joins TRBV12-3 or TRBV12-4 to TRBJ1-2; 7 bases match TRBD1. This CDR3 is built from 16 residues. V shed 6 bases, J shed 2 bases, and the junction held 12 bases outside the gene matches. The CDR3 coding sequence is TGTGCCAGCAGCATGGGACAGTGGGTAGGAAACTATGGCTACACCTTC. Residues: CASSMGQWVGNYGYTF.

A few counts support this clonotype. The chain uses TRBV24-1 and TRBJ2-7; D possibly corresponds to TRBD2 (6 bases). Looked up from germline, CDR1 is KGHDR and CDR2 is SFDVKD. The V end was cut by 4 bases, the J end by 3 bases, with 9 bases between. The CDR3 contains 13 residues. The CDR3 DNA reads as TGTGCCACCAGTGAGGCGGGACGCTACGAGCAGTACTTC. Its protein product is CATSEAGRYEQYF.

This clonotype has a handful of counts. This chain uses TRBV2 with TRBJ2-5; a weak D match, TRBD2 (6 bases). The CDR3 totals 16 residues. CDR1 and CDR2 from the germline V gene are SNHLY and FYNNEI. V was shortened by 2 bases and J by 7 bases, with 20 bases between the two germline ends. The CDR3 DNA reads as TGTGCCAGCAGTGAACAAGGGACTTTTTCGGCCGTGACCCAGTACTTC. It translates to CASSEQGTFSAVTQYF.

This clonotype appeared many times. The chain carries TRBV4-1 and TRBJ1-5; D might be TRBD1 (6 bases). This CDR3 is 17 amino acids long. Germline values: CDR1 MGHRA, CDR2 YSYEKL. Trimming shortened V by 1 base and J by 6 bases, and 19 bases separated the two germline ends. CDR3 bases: TGCGCCAGCAGCCAAGGAGGGCAGGGGAGAAAGGGTCAGCCCCAGCATTTT. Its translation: CASSQGGQGRKGQPQHF.

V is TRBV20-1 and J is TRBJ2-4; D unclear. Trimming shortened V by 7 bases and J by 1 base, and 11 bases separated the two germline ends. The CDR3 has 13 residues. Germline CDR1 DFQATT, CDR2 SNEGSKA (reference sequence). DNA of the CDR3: TGCAGTGGATCGGATGGGGCCAAAAACATTCAGTACTTC. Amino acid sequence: CSGSDGAKNIQYF.

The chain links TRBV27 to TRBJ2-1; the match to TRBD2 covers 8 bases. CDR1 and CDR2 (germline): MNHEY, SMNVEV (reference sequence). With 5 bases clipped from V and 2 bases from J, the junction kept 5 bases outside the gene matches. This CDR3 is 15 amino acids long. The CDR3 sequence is CASSRVSGAYNEQFF. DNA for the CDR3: TGTGCCAGCAGTCGAGTTAGCGGGGCCTACAATGAGCAGTTCTTC.

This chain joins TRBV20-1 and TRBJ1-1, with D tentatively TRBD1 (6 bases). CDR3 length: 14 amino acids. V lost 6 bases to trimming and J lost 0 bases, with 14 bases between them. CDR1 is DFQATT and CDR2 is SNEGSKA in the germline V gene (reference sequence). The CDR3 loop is CSARTGTVNTEAFF. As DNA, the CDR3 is TGCAGTGCCCGCACAGGGACCGTGAACACTGAAGCTTTCTTT.

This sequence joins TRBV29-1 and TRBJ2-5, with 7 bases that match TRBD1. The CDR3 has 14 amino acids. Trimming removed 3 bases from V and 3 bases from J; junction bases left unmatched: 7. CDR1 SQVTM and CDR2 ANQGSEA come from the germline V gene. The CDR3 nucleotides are TGCAGCGTTGATAGGACAGGTTTCAAAGAGACCCAGTACTTC. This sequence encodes CSVDRTGFKETQYF.

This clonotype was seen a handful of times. The CDR3 DNA sequence: TGTGCCAGCAGTACAGGGGTGCACACCGGGGAGCTGTTTTTT. It yields the protein CASSTGVHTGELFF. V and J are TRBV12-3 or TRBV12-4 and TRBJ2-2; 7 bases are a match to TRBD1. Unmatched junction bases numbered 3, after V lost 5 bases and J lost 3 bases. The CDR3 runs to 14 residues.

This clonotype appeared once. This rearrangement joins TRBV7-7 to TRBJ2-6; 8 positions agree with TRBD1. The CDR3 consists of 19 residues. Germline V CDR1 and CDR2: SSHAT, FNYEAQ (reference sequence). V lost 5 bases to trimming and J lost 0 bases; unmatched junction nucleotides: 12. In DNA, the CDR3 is TGTGCCAGCAGCCCCCAAGGACAGGGAGCGAACTCTGGGGCCAACGTCCTGACTTTC. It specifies CASSPQGQGANSGANVLTF.

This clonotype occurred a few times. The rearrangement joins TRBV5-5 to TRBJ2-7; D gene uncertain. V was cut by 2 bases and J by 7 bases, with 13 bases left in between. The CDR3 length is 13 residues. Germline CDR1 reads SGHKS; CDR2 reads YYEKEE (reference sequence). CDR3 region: CASSFGFNWEQYV. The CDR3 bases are TGTGCCAGCAGCTTTGGTTTCAATTGGGAGCAGTACGTC.

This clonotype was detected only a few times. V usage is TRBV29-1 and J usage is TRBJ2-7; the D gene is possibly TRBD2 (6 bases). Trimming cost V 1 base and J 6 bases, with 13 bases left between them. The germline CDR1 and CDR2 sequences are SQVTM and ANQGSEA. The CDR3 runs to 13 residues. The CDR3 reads CSVEVGMGGEQYV. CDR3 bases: TGCAGCGTTGAAGTGGGTATGGGAGGCGAGCAGTACGTC.